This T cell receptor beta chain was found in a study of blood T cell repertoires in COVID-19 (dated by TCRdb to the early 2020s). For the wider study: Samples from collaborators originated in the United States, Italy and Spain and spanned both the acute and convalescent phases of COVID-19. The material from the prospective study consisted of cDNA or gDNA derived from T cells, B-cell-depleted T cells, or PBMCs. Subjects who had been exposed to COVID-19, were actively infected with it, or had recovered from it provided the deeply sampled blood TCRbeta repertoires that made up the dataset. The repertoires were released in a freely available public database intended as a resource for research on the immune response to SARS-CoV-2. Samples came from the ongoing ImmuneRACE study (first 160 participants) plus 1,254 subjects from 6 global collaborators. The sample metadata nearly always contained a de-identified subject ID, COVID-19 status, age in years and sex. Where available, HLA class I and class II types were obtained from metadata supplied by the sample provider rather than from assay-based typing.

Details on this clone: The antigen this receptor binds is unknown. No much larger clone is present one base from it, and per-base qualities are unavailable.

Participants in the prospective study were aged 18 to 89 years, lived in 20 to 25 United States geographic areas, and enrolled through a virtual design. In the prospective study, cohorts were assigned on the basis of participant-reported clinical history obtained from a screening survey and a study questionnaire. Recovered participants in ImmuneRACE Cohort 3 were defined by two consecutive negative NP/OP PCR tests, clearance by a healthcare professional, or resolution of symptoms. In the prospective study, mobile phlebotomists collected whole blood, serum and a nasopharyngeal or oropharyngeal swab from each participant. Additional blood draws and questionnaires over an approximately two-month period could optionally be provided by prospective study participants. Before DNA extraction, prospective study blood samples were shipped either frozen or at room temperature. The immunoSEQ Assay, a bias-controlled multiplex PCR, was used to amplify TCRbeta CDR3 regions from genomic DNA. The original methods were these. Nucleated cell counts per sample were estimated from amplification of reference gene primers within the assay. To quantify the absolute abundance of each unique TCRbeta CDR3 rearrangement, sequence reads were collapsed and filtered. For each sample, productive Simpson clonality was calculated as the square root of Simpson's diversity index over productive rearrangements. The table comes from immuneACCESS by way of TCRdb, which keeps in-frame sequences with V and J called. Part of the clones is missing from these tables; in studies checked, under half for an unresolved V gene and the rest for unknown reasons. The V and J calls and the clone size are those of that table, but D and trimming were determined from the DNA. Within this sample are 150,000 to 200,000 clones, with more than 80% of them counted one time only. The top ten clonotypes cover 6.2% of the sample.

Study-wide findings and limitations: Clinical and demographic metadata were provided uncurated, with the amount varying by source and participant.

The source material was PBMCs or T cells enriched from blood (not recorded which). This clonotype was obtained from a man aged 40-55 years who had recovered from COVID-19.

The CDR3 region reads CASSLTQVGGEKLFF. The nucleotide sequence reads TGTGCCAGCAGCCTCACACAGGTTGGAGGGGAAAAACTGTTTTTT. The chain links TRBV28 with TRBJ1-4; the D gene is perhaps TRBD1, on 5 matching bases. The CDR3 covers 15 residues, taking in both the cysteine and the phenylalanine. This entry keeps only the CDR3 DNA: 45 bases, framed from base 1. The junction shows trimming of 6 bases on V and 8 bases on J, plus 19 bases between the germline ends. Per the germline V gene, MDHEN is the CDR1 and SYDVKM is the CDR2.